The sequence of this T cell receptor (beta chain) was determined in a study of cytomegalovirus exposure and HLA in healthy donors. Germline V CDR1 and CDR2: MNHNS, SASEGT. This CDR3 has 13 amino acids. V was pared by 9 bases and J by 6 bases, with 10 bases of the junction left unmatched. The PCR contained 60 Vbeta and 13 Jbeta primers. Repertoires were generated with immunoSEQ multiplex PCR, while TCRdb's copy carries only in-frame clones and drops some. Of fewer than 150,000 clones in the sample, 85% to 90% are singletons; the top ten hold over 6.5%. This receptor was taken from a young woman in good health and CMV-seropositive. The chain has TRBV6-1 and TRBJ1-2, with 7 bases matching TRBD1. Sequencing was done on a sample of PBMCs. CDR3 coding DNA: TGTGCCAGTCGGATCACTACAGGGGATGGCTACACCTTC. Amino acid sequence: CASRITTGDGYTF.